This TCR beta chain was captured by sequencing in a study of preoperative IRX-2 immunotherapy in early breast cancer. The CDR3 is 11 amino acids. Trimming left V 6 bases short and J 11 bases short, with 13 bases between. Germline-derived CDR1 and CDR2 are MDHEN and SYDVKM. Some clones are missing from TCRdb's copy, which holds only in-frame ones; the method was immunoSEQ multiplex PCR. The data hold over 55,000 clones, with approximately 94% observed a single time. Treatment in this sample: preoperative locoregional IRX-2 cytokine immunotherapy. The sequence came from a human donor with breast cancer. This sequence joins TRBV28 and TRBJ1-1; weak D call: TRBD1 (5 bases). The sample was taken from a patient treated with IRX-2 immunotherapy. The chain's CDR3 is CASSRPWGAFF. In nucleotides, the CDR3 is TGTGCCAGCAGCCGCCCCTGGGGCGCTTTCTTT.